A selection of T cell receptor beta chains follows, all from one sample in a study of cytomegalovirus exposure and HLA in healthy donors. TCRdb's table, derived via immunoSEQ multiplex PCR, lists solely in-frame clones and lacks some. The sample holds approximately 140,000 clones, around 73% seen once. Sequencing was performed on PBMCs. The source of these receptors is a female donor in good health and CMV-seronegative. The CDR3 runs from the conserved cysteine through the conserved F or W. The order of the fields is CDR3 DNA, CDR3 protein, V gene, J gene, D gene, clone size. A D gene is named only where the DNA matches it firmly. For some rows the clone size is stated as once, few or many, or as a class when expanded; others skip it.

CDR3nt: TGTGCCAGCAGTGTCCTGGACAGCGAGCACTCTGGAAACACCATATATTTT
CDR3aa: CASSVLDSEHSGNTIYF
v_gene: TRBV6-1
j_gene: TRBJ1-3
d_gene: .
abundance: .

CDR3nt: TGTGCCAGCAGCCTGACGGGACAGGGAAGCCAAGAGACCCAGTACTTC
CDR3aa: CASSLTGQGSQETQYF
v_gene: TRBV5-6
j_gene: TRBJ2-5
d_gene: TRBD1
abundance: .

CDR3nt: TGTGCCAGCAGTTTTCCGGGACAGCCCTACGAGCAGTACTTC
CDR3aa: CASSFPGQPYEQYF
v_gene: TRBV5-5
j_gene: TRBJ2-7
d_gene: TRBD1
abundance: .

CDR3nt: TGTGCCAGCAGCTTGCCTGCGGGAGAGGGAGATACGCAGTATTTT
CDR3aa: CASSLPAGEGDTQYF
v_gene: TRBV5-6
j_gene: TRBJ2-3
d_gene: TRBD2
abundance: .

CDR3nt: TGTGCCAGCGGGACAGGGGGCAATCAGCCCCAGCATTTT
CDR3aa: CASGTGGNQPQHF
v_gene: TRBV27
j_gene: TRBJ1-5
d_gene: TRBD1
abundance: .

CDR3nt: TGTGCCAGCAGCTCGTTACTAGCGTTGGAAGAGACCCAGTACTTC
CDR3aa: CASSSLLALEETQYF
v_gene: TRBV7-7
j_gene: TRBJ2-5
d_gene: TRBD2
abundance: .

CDR3nt: TGTGCCAGTAGTTTAGGGAGCTCCTACAATGAGCAGTTCTTC
CDR3aa: CASSLGSSYNEQFF
v_gene: TRBV19
j_gene: TRBJ2-1
d_gene: .
abundance: .

CDR3nt: TGCGCCAGCAGCACCCCCGGGACAGGGGGCGCGGGGGCCAACGTCCTGACTTTC
CDR3aa: CASSTPGTGGAGANVLTF
v_gene: TRBV5-1
j_gene: TRBJ2-6
d_gene: TRBD1
abundance: .

CDR3nt: TGTGCCAGCAGTGGCGGTGGCAGGGACTATGGCTACACCTTC
CDR3aa: CASSGGGRDYGYTF
v_gene: TRBV7-9
j_gene: TRBJ1-2
d_gene: .
abundance: .

CDR3nt: TGTGCCAGCAGCGGACCTGGAGCTACGACGCCCACAGATACGCAGTATTTT
CDR3aa: CASSGPGATTPTDTQYF
v_gene: TRBV9
j_gene: TRBJ2-3
d_gene: .
abundance: .

CDR3nt: TGTGCCAGCAGCGGGCAGGGGACCCTCCACTTT
CDR3aa: CASSGQGTLHF
v_gene: TRBV9
j_gene: TRBJ1-6
d_gene: .
abundance: .

CDR3nt: TGTGCCAGCAGGATGTCCGAAATCAGGGGCTTGAAAGCTGAAGCTTTCTTT
CDR3aa: CASRMSEIRGLKAEAFF
v_gene: TRBV6-4
j_gene: TRBJ1-1
d_gene: .
abundance: .

CDR3nt: TGTGCCAGCAGCTTATATCAGGGGATAAGCAATCAGCCCCAGCATTTT
CDR3aa: CASSLYQGISNQPQHF
v_gene: TRBV7-9
j_gene: TRBJ1-5
d_gene: .
abundance: .

CDR3nt: TGTGCCAGCAGCTTACGGGGACAGGGGGCCACAGATACGCAGTATTTT
CDR3aa: CASSLRGQGATDTQYF
v_gene: TRBV11-3
j_gene: TRBJ2-3
d_gene: TRBD1
abundance: .

CDR3nt: TGTTCCTCGGGTAGGGGTGGTTGTCTGGCTTTCTTT
CDR3aa: CSSGRGGCLAFF
v_gene: TRBV28
j_gene: TRBJ1-1
d_gene: .
abundance: .

CDR3nt: TGTGCCAGCACCCTTACGTTAGGAGGAAGGCGAGAGACCCAGTACTTC
CDR3aa: CASTLTLGGRRETQYF
v_gene: TRBV28
j_gene: TRBJ2-5
d_gene: .
abundance: .

CDR3nt: TGTGCCAGCAGTTCGGGGACAGTAAATATGGGGGAAGCTTTCTTT
CDR3aa: CASSSGTVNMGEAFF
v_gene: TRBV28
j_gene: TRBJ1-1
d_gene: TRBD1
abundance: .

CDR3nt: TGTGCCAGCAGCCAATCAGGGCAAGAGACCCAGTACTTC
CDR3aa: CASSQSGQETQYF
v_gene: TRBV14
j_gene: TRBJ2-5
d_gene: .
abundance: .

CDR3nt: TGCGCCAGCAGCCAAGATGGGCCCGCGGGGGATGAAAAACTGTTTTTT
CDR3aa: CASSQDGPAGDEKLFF
v_gene: TRBV4-1
j_gene: TRBJ1-4
d_gene: .
abundance: few

CDR3nt: TGTGCCAGTAGTCCTCCGACAGGAAACTCCTACGAGCAGTACTTC
CDR3aa: CASSPPTGNSYEQYF
v_gene: TRBV19
j_gene: TRBJ2-7
d_gene: .
abundance: .

CDR3nt: TGTGCCAGCAGCTTAGTGGCTAGCGGGGGGAATGAGCAGTTCTTC
CDR3aa: CASSLVASGGNEQFF
v_gene: TRBV7-3
j_gene: TRBJ2-1
d_gene: TRBD2
abundance: few

CDR3nt: TGTGCCACCAGCAGAGATAAAACGGGATCCAACTATGGCTACACCTTC
CDR3aa: CATSRDKTGSNYGYTF
v_gene: TRBV15
j_gene: TRBJ1-2
d_gene: .
abundance: .

CDR3nt: TGTGCCAGCAGCGTAGCGGGAGCAATAGATACGCAGTATTTT
CDR3aa: CASSVAGAIDTQYF
v_gene: TRBV9
j_gene: TRBJ2-3
d_gene: .
abundance: .

CDR3nt: TGTGCCAGCAGTTCACAGGGGGCCAGACAGCCCCAGCATTTT
CDR3aa: CASSSQGARQPQHF
v_gene: TRBV27
j_gene: TRBJ1-5
d_gene: TRBD1
abundance: once

CDR3nt: TGTGCCAGCACCCGGGATTCGGGCACTGAAGCTTTCTTT
CDR3aa: CASTRDSGTEAFF
v_gene: TRBV7-9
j_gene: TRBJ1-1
d_gene: .
abundance: .

CDR3nt: TGCGCCAGCAGCCAATTGGGACAGGGAAAAGGCGTTTTCTTT
CDR3aa: CASSQLGQGKGVFF
v_gene: TRBV4-1
j_gene: TRBJ1-1
d_gene: TRBD1
abundance: .

CDR3nt: TGTGCCAGCAGTGATTGGGTGAGGACTACCCTAGACCGAGAGACCCAGTACTTC
CDR3aa: CASSDWVRTTLDRETQYF
v_gene: TRBV2
j_gene: TRBJ2-5
d_gene: .
abundance: .

CDR3nt: TGTGCCAGCAGTGAATTCCGAAGCGGGAGTAATGGTGAGCAGTTCTTC
CDR3aa: CASSEFRSGSNGEQFF
v_gene: TRBV25-1
j_gene: TRBJ2-1
d_gene: TRBD2
abundance: .

CDR3nt: TGTGCCAGTTCTGGCTCCCATAGAGGACGGCCCAGGGGCAATCAGCCCCAGCATTTT
CDR3aa: CASSGSHRGRPRGNQPQHF
v_gene: TRBV19
j_gene: TRBJ1-5
d_gene: .
abundance: .

CDR3nt: TGTGCCAGCAGTTTATACAGGGCAGGGCAGGCGTCCTATAATTCACCCCTCCACTTT
CDR3aa: CASSLYRAGQASYNSPLHF
v_gene: TRBV28
j_gene: TRBJ1-6
d_gene: .
abundance: once

CDR3nt: TGTGCCAGCACCTCAGGACTAGCGGGGAGCGGGGAGCTGTTTTTT
CDR3aa: CASTSGLAGSGELFF
v_gene: TRBV2
j_gene: TRBJ2-2
d_gene: TRBD2
abundance: .

CDR3nt: TGTGCCAGTAGAGCGGGTAGCTCCTACAATGAGCAGTTCTTC
CDR3aa: CASRAGSSYNEQFF
v_gene: TRBV2
j_gene: TRBJ2-1
d_gene: .
abundance: .

CDR3nt: TGTGCCAGCAGCTTGAATGGCGGCTACTATGGCTACACCTTC
CDR3aa: CASSLNGGYYGYTF
v_gene: TRBV5-8
j_gene: TRBJ1-2
d_gene: .
abundance: few

CDR3nt: TGTGCTAGTGGTTTGGGGAATGTCGGGAGCTCCTACGAGCAGTACTTC
CDR3aa: CASGLGNVGSSYEQYF
v_gene: TRBV12-5
j_gene: TRBJ2-7
d_gene: .
abundance: .

CDR3nt: TGTGCCAGCAGTTACTACGGGAGGGAAGCTTTCTTT
CDR3aa: CASSYYGREAFF
v_gene: TRBV6-5
j_gene: TRBJ1-1
d_gene: .
abundance: .

CDR3nt: TGTGCCAGCAGTTCTCTCAGGGGGCGCCGGTATGGCTACACCTTC
CDR3aa: CASSSLRGRRYGYTF
v_gene: TRBV27
j_gene: TRBJ1-2
d_gene: TRBD1
abundance: .

CDR3nt: TGCGCCAGCAGCGGGGACAGTCAAGCTTTCTTT
CDR3aa: CASSGDSQAFF
v_gene: TRBV5-1
j_gene: TRBJ1-1
d_gene: TRBD1
abundance: few

CDR3nt: TGTGCCAGCAGCCTGGGACAGTCAAACACTGAAGCTTTCTTT
CDR3aa: CASSLGQSNTEAFF
v_gene: TRBV5-4
j_gene: TRBJ1-1
d_gene: TRBD1
abundance: .

CDR3nt: TGCGCCAGCAGCCAAGAATATCGGTCCACCTCTCTCTACACCTTC
CDR3aa: CASSQEYRSTSLYTF
v_gene: TRBV4-1
j_gene: TRBJ1-2
d_gene: .
abundance: .

CDR3nt: TGTGCCAGCAGCATGGAGGGGGCAATGAACACTGAAGCTTTCTTT
CDR3aa: CASSMEGAMNTEAFF
v_gene: TRBV11-3
j_gene: TRBJ1-1
d_gene: TRBD1
abundance: .

CDR3nt: TGTGCCAGCAGACCTCCCCCTGCGGGAGGGTGTATGGATACGCAGTATTTT
CDR3aa: CASRPPPAGGCMDTQYF
v_gene: TRBV6-4
j_gene: TRBJ2-3
d_gene: TRBD2
abundance: .

CDR3nt: TGCGCCAGCAGCCCCGATGGGAGGGAATTGAACACTGAAGCTTTCTTT
CDR3aa: CASSPDGRELNTEAFF
v_gene: TRBV5-1
j_gene: TRBJ1-1
d_gene: .
abundance: .

CDR3nt: TGTGCCACCGAGGGGTCCCAAAGGAGGGGGAACACTGAAGCTTTCTTT
CDR3aa: CATEGSQRRGNTEAFF
v_gene: TRBV19
j_gene: TRBJ1-1
d_gene: .
abundance: .

CDR3nt: TGTGCCAGCAGTTCAGCGACAGGGGGCTCGAGTGGCTACACCTTC
CDR3aa: CASSSATGGSSGYTF
v_gene: TRBV28
j_gene: TRBJ1-2
d_gene: TRBD1
abundance: .

CDR3nt: TGTGCCAGCAGCCAAGAACTAGAGACCGGGGAGCTGTTTTTT
CDR3aa: CASSQELETGELFF
v_gene: TRBV4-1
j_gene: TRBJ2-2
d_gene: .
abundance: .

CDR3nt: TGTGCCAGCAGCGTAGTCCCTTCAGGGGGCAAGACTGAAGCTTTCTTT
CDR3aa: CASSVVPSGGKTEAFF
v_gene: TRBV9
j_gene: TRBJ1-1
d_gene: TRBD1
abundance: .

CDR3nt: TGCGCCAGCAAACTATTCGATTCTGGGGCCAACGTCCTGACTTTC
CDR3aa: CASKLFDSGANVLTF
v_gene: TRBV5-1
j_gene: TRBJ2-6
d_gene: .
abundance: .

CDR3nt: TGTGCCAGCAGTGGTCGAGGCAGGGCCGATGGCTACACCTTC
CDR3aa: CASSGRGRADGYTF
v_gene: TRBV2
j_gene: TRBJ1-2
d_gene: .
abundance: once

CDR3nt: TGTGCCAGCAGTTATTCGGCAGGAACGCAGCCCCAGCATTTT
CDR3aa: CASSYSAGTQPQHF
v_gene: TRBV28
j_gene: TRBJ1-5
d_gene: .
abundance: .

CDR3nt: TGTGCCAGCAGCCGGACAGGGCCGAACACCGGGGAGCTGTTTTTT
CDR3aa: CASSRTGPNTGELFF
v_gene: TRBV11-1
j_gene: TRBJ2-2
d_gene: TRBD1
abundance: .

CDR3nt: TGTGCCAGCAGCCTCAAAGCGATAGCGGGAGCCTACGAGCAGTACTTC
CDR3aa: CASSLKAIAGAYEQYF
v_gene: TRBV7-2
j_gene: TRBJ2-7
d_gene: TRBD2
abundance: .